Below are 24 T cell receptor beta chains sequenced from a single sample in a study of T-cell reconstitution after alpha-beta-depleted transplantation in children. It was with unique molecular identifiers that the TCRbeta library was prepared. In TCRdb, the PCR reads were re-called with MiXCR into one record per CDR3 protein. The data hold 900,000 or so distinct CDR3 sequences, with 16% observed a single time. Sequencing was performed on PBMCs, mostly from graft donor cells, taken 360 days after TCRalphabeta/CD19-depleted stem cell transplant. All receptors derive from a male patient under 18 who had a stem cell transplant for acute lymphoblastic leukemia, so the T cells may come from the graft donor.

The chain carries TRBV6-5 and TRBJ1-2; D is perhaps TRBD1 (5 bases). CDR3 size: 11 residues. Germline V CDR1 and CDR2: MNHEY, SVGAGI. V lost 10 bases and J lost 2, with 8 bases in between. CDR3 coding DNA: TGTGCCACCCGGGACAACTATGGCTACACCTTC. This gives the protein CATRDNYGYTF.

This clonotype occurred a few times. This chain links TRBV7-6 with TRBJ1-1; D not certain. CDR1 is SGHVS, CDR2 FNYEAQ, per germline. V shed 2 bases and J shed 3 bases, with 10 bases lying between them. This CDR3 region has 14 residues. For the CDR3, the DNA is TGTGCCAGCAGCTTATATGACTCCCACACTGAAGCTTTCTTT. This codes for CASSLYDSHTEAFF.

The rearrangement joins TRBV30 to TRBJ2-5; D not certain. Between the trimmed V and J ends, which lost 0 bases and 7 bases, there was a span of 9 bases. Per germline, CDR1 GTSNPN and CDR2 SVGIG (reference sequence). The CDR3 runs to 12 residues. The CDR3 DNA sequence: TGTGCCTGGAGTGTAATATTGGGGACCCAGTACTTC. It is translated as CAWSVILGTQYF.

This chain uses TRBV12-3 or TRBV12-4 with TRBJ2-1, with 10 bases lining up with TRBD2. CDR3 length equals 15 residues. With 6 bases clipped from V and 6 bases from J, the junction kept 8 bases outside the gene matches. The CDR3 DNA reads as TGTGCCAGCAGACCCGGACTAGCGGCTATCAATGAGCAGTTCTTC. Protein sequence: CASRPGLAAINEQFF.

This clonotype was counted a few times. This rearrangement joins TRBV2 to TRBJ2-5, with D perhaps given as TRBD1 or TRBD2 (6 bases each). Germline V gene lookup returns CDR1 SNHLY and CDR2 FYNNEI. V shed 11 bases and J shed 5 bases, with 18 bases lying between them. The CDR3 extends over 13 amino acids. The CDR3 DNA reads TGTGCCCACCAGGGGAGGTTTTGGGAGACCCAGTACTTC. Protein: CAHQGRFWETQYF.

Regarding this clonotype: It may be a read error: a sequence one base away is much more abundant. J is TRBJ2-3 and V is TRBV7-8; the D call may be TRBD1 or TRBD2 (5 bases each). The CDR3 contains 15 residues. CDR1 and CDR2 from the germline V gene are SGHVS and FQNEAQ. CDR3 in amino acids: CAISVGPLGADTQYF. In DNA form, the CDR3 reads TGTGCCATCAGCGTGGGACCCTTAGGGGCAGATACGCAGTATTTT.

In this sample, this clonotype turned up many times. The V gene is TRBV14, the J gene TRBJ2-4; D tentatively fits TRBD1 or TRBD2 (5 bases each). The germline V and J ends were trimmed by 2 bases and 9 bases, with 14 bases remaining between them. Germline V gene sequence: CDR1 SGHDN, CDR2 FVKESK. CDR3 length: 14 residues. This CDR3 is CASSQRGGVGIQYF. CDR3 sequence (DNA): TGTGCCAGCAGCCAACGGGGCGGCGTGGGCATTCAGTACTTC.

The chain recombines TRBV28 with TRBJ1-1, with 7 bases identical to TRBD1. With 3 bases clipped from V and 0 bases from J, the junction kept 4 bases outside the gene matches. The germline CDR1 and CDR2 sequences are MDHEN and SYDVKM. This CDR3 has 15 amino acids. CDR3 amino acids: CASSLDRRLNTEAFF. DNA of the CDR3: TGTGCCAGCAGTTTGGACAGGAGACTGAACACTGAAGCTTTCTTT. The whole variable domain, filled in from reference TRBV28 and TRBJ1-1, reads DVKVTQSSRYLVKRTGEKVFLECVQDMDHENMFWYRQDPGLGLRLIYFSYDVKMKEKGDIPEGYSVSREKKERFSLILESASTNQTSMYLCASSLDRRLNTEAFFGQGTRLTVV.

This clonotype was observed at least ten times. V gene TRBV10-2 combines with J gene TRBJ2-1; D gene ambiguous. CDR1 is WSHSY, CDR2 SAAADI, per germline. Trimming pared 3 bases from V and 4 bases from J, leaving 10 bases between. This CDR3 is 14 amino acids long. The CDR3 reads CASSDPGPYNEQFF. CDR3 in DNA: TGCGCCAGCAGTGACCCTGGCCCATACAATGAGCAGTTCTTC.

A word on this clonotype: The junction departs from germline at one end; a sequencing error may be responsible. The V gene is TRBV4-1, the J gene TRBJ2-1; 9 positions agree with TRBD2. Germline V gene sequence: CDR1 MGHRA, CDR2 YSYEKL. The CDR3 length is 18 residues. CDR3 sequence: CACSQDWLAGSSYNEQFF. The CDR3, as DNA: TGCGCCTGCAGCCAAGATTGGCTAGCGGGATCCTCCTACAATGAGCAGTTCTTC.

This clonotype was recorded a few times. V and J are TRBV27 and TRBJ1-2, with a possible D match to TRBD1 (6 bases). Between the trimmed V and J ends, which lost 2 bases and 2 bases, there was a span of 9 bases. This CDR3 region has 14 residues. Germline CDR1 MNHEY, CDR2 SMNVEV (reference sequence). CDR3 loop: CASSLEGENYGYTF. Here the CDR3 DNA reads TGTGCCAGCAGTTTAGAGGGGGAAAACTATGGCTACACCTTC.

This clonotype was counted between two and nine times. The V call is TRBV12-3 or TRBV12-4, the J call TRBJ2-1, with TRBD2 matching over 12 bases. The CDR3 extends over 16 amino acids. The V and J ends lost 5 bases and 8 bases, in that order; junction bases with no gene match: 10. CDR3 in DNA: TGTGCCAGCAGTCCGCGACTAGCGGGAGAGGTGGATGAGCAGTTCTTC. Translation gives CASSPRLAGEVDEQFF.

This clonotype has only a few counts. This chain links TRBV7-2 with TRBJ2-1, with D possibly matching TRBD2 (6 bases). The CDR3 length is 13 residues. V lost 3 bases and J lost 7, with 10 bases in between. In germline, CDR1 is SGHTA, CDR2 FQGNSA. The CDR3 sequence is CASSFSRENEQFF. CDR3 bases: TGTGCCAGCAGCTTTTCCCGGGAGAATGAGCAGTTCTTC.

The chain couples TRBV4-2 to TRBJ2-7, with 7 bases fitting TRBD2. V trimming: 5 bases; J trimming: 3 bases; junction bases outside the gene matches: 7. The CDR3 runs 14 residues. Per the germline V gene, CDR1 is LGHNA and CDR2 is YNFKEQ. The CDR3 bases are TGTGCCAGCAGCGGATGGGGGGGGGACTACGAGCAGTACTTC. Encoded protein: CASSGWGGDYEQYF.

The table lists this clonotype with a few counts. V usage is TRBV7-7 and J usage is TRBJ2-1; D is uncertain. CDR3 length: 14 amino acids. Germline lookup yields CDR1 SSHAT and CDR2 FNYEAQ (reference sequence). Deletions cut 1 base from V and 5 bases from J, with 9 bases between. CDR3 DNA sequence: TGTGCCAGCAGCTTAGAGGCTGGTAACAATGAGCAGTTCTTC. Translating gives CASSLEAGNNEQFF.

This clonotype occurred a few times. This chain joins TRBV12-3 or TRBV12-4 and TRBJ1-5; D may be TRBD1 (5 bases). With 6 bases removed from V and 5 bases from J, the gap between germline ends came to 14 bases. The CDR3 has 14 residues. The CDR3 here is CASSSRGGDQPQHF. In DNA, the CDR3 is TGTGCCAGCAGCTCGAGGGGAGGGGATCAGCCCCAGCATTTT.

This clonotype showed up just a few times. This chain joins TRBV5-1 and TRBJ2-3, with TRBD1 matching over 10 bases. CDR3 length equals 16 residues. Germline V gives CDR1 SGHRS, CDR2 YFSETQ. Trimming cost V 1 base and J 5 bases; bases outside gene matches: 7. CDR3 protein: CASSLPTGGARDTQYF. The CDR3 DNA reads as TGCGCCAGCAGCTTGCCGACAGGGGGCGCGAGAGATACGCAGTATTTT.

The CDR3 here is CASSQLAGGPSHEQFF. The CDR3 nucleotides are TGTGCCAGCAGCCAGTTAGCGGGAGGGCCATCCCATGAGCAGTTCTTC. The V gene is TRBV7-9, the J gene TRBJ2-1, with TRBD2 matching 11 bases. CDR3 length: 16 amino acids. Trimming removed 5 bases from V and 8 bases from J; junction bases left unmatched: 11. Looked up from germline, CDR1 is SEHNR and CDR2 is FQNEAQ (reference sequence).

This clonotype was seen ten or more times. The rearrangement uses TRBV7-8 and TRBJ2-1; D may match TRBD1 or TRBD2 (5 bases each). Trimming took 2 bases from V and 12 from J, leaving 23 bases between them. Germline V gene data show CDR1 as SGHVS and CDR2 as FQNEAQ. The CDR3 extends over 16 amino acids. CDR3: CASSLRVVAQGARQFF. DNA of the CDR3: TGTGCCAGCAGCTTAAGGGTAGTAGCCCAGGGAGCCCGGCAGTTCTTC.

Many counts were recorded for this clonotype. The CDR3 DNA follows: TGTGCCAGCAGTGAACAGGGGTGGTCTGGGGCCAACGTCCTGACTTTC. Protein product: CASSEQGWSGANVLTF. The rearrangement uses TRBV25-1 and TRBJ2-6; tentative D call: TRBD1 (6 bases). The V gene's germline CDR1 is MGHDK and CDR2 SYGVNS. The germline V and J ends were trimmed by 2 bases and 1 base, with 9 bases remaining between them. This CDR3 comprises 16 residues.

This chain connects TRBV29-1 to TRBJ2-2; 9 positions match TRBD2. The CDR3 contains 18 residues. V lost 3 bases to trimming and J lost 5 bases; unmatched junction nucleotides: 16. The germline V gene encodes CDR1 SQVTM and CDR2 ANQGSEA. In DNA form, the CDR3 reads TGCAGCGTTGACGATTTGCGGGAGGGCCAATGGGGAACCGGGGAGCTGTTTTTT. Its protein product is CSVDDLREGQWGTGELFF.

In its sample, this clonotype was seen a few times. The J gene is TRBJ2-7, the V gene TRBV7-2, with TRBD2 as a possible D gene (6 bases). The germline gives CDR1 SGHTA, CDR2 FQGNSA. The CDR3 is made up of 15 amino acids. Trimming stripped 4 bases from V and 1 base from J, with 14 bases between. The CDR3 here is CASSWPSRGSYEQYF. Written as DNA, the CDR3 is TGTGCCAGCAGCTGGCCGTCGCGGGGATCCTACGAGCAGTACTTC.

The chain joins TRBV9 to TRBJ2-7; D not certain. The CDR3 consists of 13 residues. V was trimmed by 3 bases and J by 0 bases, leaving 7 bases between them. The germline gives CDR1 SGDLS, CDR2 YYNGEE. The CDR3 sequence is CASSAMSSYEQYF. CDR3 in DNA: TGTGCCAGCAGCGCCATGAGCTCCTACGAGCAGTACTTC. The variable domain in full, completed from reference TRBV9 and TRBJ2-7, reads DSGVTQTPKHLITATGQRVTLRCSPRSGDLSVYWYQQSLDQGLQFLIQYYNGEERAKGNILERFSAQQFPDLHSELNLSSLELGDSALYFCASSAMSSYEQYFGPGTRLTVT.

The J gene is TRBJ2-7, the V gene TRBV18; D is tentatively TRBD1 or TRBD2 (5 bases each). Between the trimmed V and J ends, which lost 2 bases and 0 bases, there was a span of 17 bases. The germline gives CDR1 KGHSH, CDR2 LQKENI. CDR3 length: 17 residues. CDR3 bases: TGTGCCAGCTCACCAAAGATTTCGGGGCAGGGCTCCTACGAGCAGTACTTC. Translated: CASSPKISGQGSYEQYF.